The clone carrying this TCR beta chain was observed a handful of times. Its target is not known. The sample carries other DNA sequences with the same CDR3. The protocol was immunoSEQ multiplex PCR, while the TCRdb copy is restricted to in-frame clones and leaves out a portion. The table records about 140,000 clones, more than 90% of them present only once. With 3 bases removed from V and 0 bases from J, the gap between germline ends came to 6 bases. The CDR3 sequence is 13 residues long. From germline, CDR1 is KGHSH and CDR2 LQKENI. The data originate from a study of T cell responses to AZD1222 COVID-19 vaccine. Study-wide findings and caveats: It was only 6 or 7 AZD1222 recipients who were seropositive at baseline.

V and J are TRBV18 and TRBJ2-7; TRBD1 is a possible D gene (5 bases). The source is an adult in good health. The sequencing here drew on peripheral blood, taken on day 0 of AZD1222 vaccination. Written as DNA, the CDR3 is TGTGCCAGCTCACCCGACAGCTCCTACGAGCAGTACTTC. It specifies CASSPDSSYEQYF.